This T cell receptor (beta chain) was sequenced in a study of post-analysis software for immune sequencing data. General study findings and limits: About 5 TRBV segments (TRBV5-6, TRBV5-1 and TRBV20-1 among them) occurred more frequently in patients than in controls.

The CDR3 has 15 residues. Trimming removed 5 bases from V and 4 bases from J, with 16 bases in between. In germline, CDR1 is SEHNR, CDR2 FQNEAQ (reference sequence). Carried by the TCR beta cDNA libraries were unique molecular identifiers. TCRdb re-called the PCR reads through MiXCR, storing one row per CDR3 protein. The table includes approximately 730,000 distinct CDR3 sequences, 25% to 30% detected once. This clonotype turned up a few times. Its antigen is unknown. The specimen sequenced was blood. This receptor was taken from a girl aged 10 to 17 with multiple sclerosis. The chain couples TRBV7-9 to TRBJ2-3; the D gene is possibly TRBD2 (6 bases). This CDR3 is CASSDVGGNADTQYF. The CDR3 DNA sequence: TGTGCCAGCAGCGACGTGGGGGGAAACGCAGATACGCAGTATTTT.